The 27 T cell receptor beta chains below all came from one sample that was sequenced in a study of cytomegalovirus exposure and HLA in healthy donors. The PCR was carried out with 60 Vbeta primers and 13 Jbeta primers. The table came from immunoSEQ multiplex PCR; TCRdb's copy has only in-frame clones and leaves some out. In the table there are some 200,000 clones, about 59% of which are singletons. Sequenced: PBMCs. Receptors were obtained from a middle-aged man in good health and CMV-seronegative.

The V and J genes are TRBV4-2 and TRBJ2-5; D might be TRBD1 (6 bases). The better agreement between TRBJ2-7 and the DNA end casts doubt on the J call. Germline V gene lookup returns CDR1 LGHNA and CDR2 YNFKEQ. The CDR3 covers 17 residues. The CDR3 loop reads CASSRITDTGSSYEQYF. The CDR3 DNA sequence: TGTGCCAGCAGCCGAATAACAGACACAGGGAGTTCCTACGAGCAGTACTTC.

This clone was observed a few times. This sequence joins TRBV19 and TRBJ1-6, with 10 positions matching TRBD1. Per germline, CDR1 LNHDA and CDR2 SQIVND (reference sequence). The CDR3 is made up of 13 amino acids. Losses at the gene ends were 6 bases for V and 10 bases for J; bases not matched to a gene: 3. The CDR3 region is CASRGQGQSPLHF. CDR3 coding DNA: TGTGCCAGTAGGGGACAGGGGCAATCACCCCTCCACTTT.

V and J are TRBV27 and TRBJ1-1, with TRBD1 matching 7 bases. CDR1 is MNHEY and CDR2 is SMNVEV in the germline V gene (reference sequence). The CDR3 is made up of 14 amino acids. Losses at the gene ends were 8 bases for V and 7 bases for J; bases not matched to a gene: 13. This CDR3 is CASYTTGTEGEAFF. CDR3 DNA sequence: TGTGCCAGCTACACGACCGGGACAGAGGGTGAAGCTTTCTTT.

The J gene is TRBJ1-2, the V gene TRBV27, with 7 bases aligning to TRBD1. J was trimmed by 4 bases and V by 4 bases; bases with no gene match: 9. The germline CDR1 and CDR2 sequences are MNHEY and SMNVEV (reference sequence). The CDR3 is 15 residues long. CDR3 bases: TGTGCCAGCAGTTCCCTCGGGACAGCATCCTATGGCTACACCTTC. Translation: CASSSLGTASYGYTF.

The DNA for the CDR3 is TGTGCCAGCAGGATGACAGGGTATGGCTACACCTTC. It specifies CASRMTGYGYTF. This chain uses TRBV2 with TRBJ1-2; 7 bases are shared with TRBD1. CDR3 length: 12 residues. The J segment lost 5 bases and the V segment lost 6 bases, leaving 3 bases of the junction unmatched. Germline loops: CDR1 SNHLY, CDR2 FYNNEI. Full variable domain (missing parts from reference TRBV2 and TRBJ1-2): EPEVTQTPSHQVTQMGQEVILRCVPISNHLYFYWYRQILGQKVEFLVSFYNNEISEKSEIFDDQFSVERPDGSNFTLKIRSTKLEDSAMYFCASRMTGYGYTFGSGTRLTVV.

This clone was counted between two and nine times. The gene calls are TRBV2 and TRBJ2-3; TRBD2 aligns across 10 bases. V shed 3 bases and J 3 bases; nucleotides not matched to a gene: 6. The CDR3 runs to 16 residues. The germline V gene encodes CDR1 SNHLY and CDR2 FYNNEI. The CDR3 protein is CASSESSGRATDTQYF. In nucleotides, the CDR3 is TGTGCCAGCAGTGAGTCGAGCGGGAGGGCGACAGATACGCAGTATTTT.

The chain is built from TRBV6-5 and TRBJ2-3; 7 bases are a match to TRBD1. The CDR3 consists of 14 residues. Trimming removed 6 bases from V and 2 bases from J; junction bases left unmatched: 5. Germline V CDR1 and CDR2: MNHEY, SVGAGI. CDR3 protein: CASSSDRTTDTQYF. The CDR3 DNA sequence: TGTGCCAGCAGCTCGGACAGGACCACAGATACGCAGTATTTT.

The CDR3 DNA reads as TGTGCCAGCAGTGAATTCTTGGGACAGGGGAAAGCTAACACTGAAGCTTTCTTT. Its translation is CASSEFLGQGKANTEAFF. This sequence joins TRBV25-1 and TRBJ1-1; the match to TRBD1 covers 10 bases. The CDR3 sequence is 18 residues long. The germline V gene encodes CDR1 MGHDK and CDR2 SYGVNS. V was clipped by 1 base and J by 2 bases; unmatched bases: 10.

This clone appeared a few times. J is TRBJ1-2 and V is TRBV18; a possible D gene is TRBD1 (6 bases). The germline V gene has CDR1 KGHSH and CDR2 LQKENI. Trimming removed 3 bases at V and 8 bases at J, with 13 bases between. This CDR3 has 13 residues. For the CDR3, the DNA is TGTGCCAGCTCACCCCATCCAGGGGAAGGCTACACCTTC. Its translation is CASSPHPGEGYTF.

The gene calls are TRBV5-1 and TRBJ1-2; no clear D gene. The V gene lost 0 bases and the J gene lost 3 bases, with 9 bases spanning the gap. CDR3 length equals 14 residues. Looked up from germline, CDR1 is SGHRS and CDR2 is YFSETQ. CDR3 sequence reads: CASSLESSYYGYTF. Here the CDR3 DNA reads TGCGCCAGCAGCTTGGAGTCGAGCTACTATGGCTACACCTTC. The full variable domain, in which reference TRBV5-1 and TRBJ1-2 provide the parts outside the CDR3, is KAGVTQTPRYLIKTRGQQVTLSCSPISGHRSVSWYQQTPGQGLQFLFEYFSETQRNKGNFPGRFSGRQFSNSRSEMNVSTLELGDSALYLCASSLESSYYGYTFGSGTRLTVV.

This rearrangement joins TRBV7-2 to TRBJ2-6, with 7 bases identical to TRBD1. The CDR3 sequence is 15 residues long. V was pared by 5 bases and J by 0 bases, with 1 base of the junction left unmatched. Germline assignment: CDR1 SGHTA and CDR2 FQGNSA. The CDR3 sequence is CASSRDSSGANVLTF. CDR3 bases: TGTGCCAGCAGCCGGGACAGCTCTGGGGCCAACGTCCTGACTTTC.

The genes are TRBV5-1 and TRBJ1-2, with 10 bases fitting TRBD1. Trimming removed 0 bases from V and 8 bases from J; junction bases left unmatched: 7. The germline CDR1 and CDR2 sequences are SGHRS and YFSETQ. CDR3 length: 15 residues. This CDR3 is CASSLVGQGFEGYTF. The CDR3 DNA follows: TGCGCCAGCAGCTTGGTGGGACAGGGGTTTGAAGGCTACACCTTC.

The rearrangement uses TRBV6-5 and TRBJ1-3; D perhaps matches TRBD1 (5 bases). Germline-derived CDR1 and CDR2 are MNHEY and SVGAGI. V was trimmed by 6 bases and J by 0 bases, leaving 9 bases between them. CDR3 length: 14 amino acids. DNA of the CDR3: TGTGCCAGCAGGACAGTCATCTCTGGAAACACCATATATTTT. It yields the protein CASRTVISGNTIYF.

This clone appeared once. The chain links TRBV6-5 to TRBJ1-1; TRBD1 agrees at 11 bases. The germline V gene has CDR1 MNHEY and CDR2 SVGAGI. The CDR3 runs 16 residues. With V trimmed by 2 bases and J by 5 bases, 7 bases remained unmatched. In nucleotides, the CDR3 is TGTGCCAGCAGTTACGTAGCGGGACAGGGGGTGACTGAAGCTTTCTTT. Protein product: CASSYVAGQGVTEAFF.

The V and J genes are TRBV6-6 and TRBJ1-1, with 8 bases lining up with TRBD1. Germline CDR1 reads MNHNY; CDR2 reads SVGAGI (reference sequence). The CDR3 length is 12 residues. V trimming: 6 bases; J trimming: 8 bases; junction bases outside the gene matches: 5. CDR3 amino acids: CASRSTGAEAFF. The CDR3 DNA is TGTGCCAGCAGGTCGACAGGGGCGGAAGCTTTCTTT.

V gene TRBV28 combines with J gene TRBJ1-1; possible D gene TRBD1, 5 bases. The V gene lost 3 bases and the J gene lost 8 bases, with 13 bases spanning the gap. The CDR3 contains 13 residues. Looked up from germline, CDR1 is MDHEN and CDR2 is SYDVKM. This CDR3 is CASSLPGGTEAFF. The CDR3 DNA follows: TGTGCCAGCAGTTTGCCCGGGGGGACCGAAGCTTTCTTT.

The rearrangement links TRBV7-7 to TRBJ2-1, with a tentative D call TRBD2 (6 bases). CDR1 and CDR2 from the germline V gene are SSHAT and FNYEAQ (reference sequence). This CDR3 has 14 residues. V lost 5 bases, J lost 2 bases, and 10 bases lay in between. CDR3 region: CASSPGGPYNEQFF. As DNA, the CDR3 is TGTGCCAGCAGCCCCGGGGGTCCCTACAATGAGCAGTTCTTC.

This chain joins TRBV19 and TRBJ2-2; the D is unclear. V gave up 6 bases and J gave up 1 base, with 9 bases separating them. CDR3 size: 14 residues. The germline V gene encodes CDR1 LNHDA and CDR2 SQIVND (reference sequence). The CDR3 sequence: CASRGSRNTGELFF. In DNA, the CDR3 is TGTGCCAGTAGGGGTTCTAGGAACACCGGGGAGCTGTTTTTT.

This clone was seen more than once but under ten times. This sequence joins TRBV30 and TRBJ2-3; 9 bases line up with TRBD2. Unmatched junction bases numbered 5, after V lost 5 bases and J lost 2 bases. The CDR3 runs 14 residues. Germline V lookup: CDR1 GTSNPN, CDR2 SVGIG (reference sequence). The CDR3 here is CAWSLAGYTDTQYF. The CDR3, as DNA: TGTGCCTGGTCCCTAGCGGGGTACACAGATACGCAGTATTTT.

The rearrangement joins TRBV6-6 to TRBJ2-3; TRBD2 might be the D (6 bases). CDR3 length: 14 residues. CDR1 is MNHNY, CDR2 SVGAGI, per germline (reference sequence). Trimming stripped 6 bases from V and 1 base from J, with 11 bases between. The CDR3 reads CASSSGLRTDTQYF. The CDR3 DNA is TGTGCCAGCAGCTCCGGACTACGCACAGATACGCAGTATTTT.

This clone was detected only a few times. The CDR3, as DNA: TGCGCCAGCAGCCAGACTAGCGGGATGGCAGATACGCAGTATTTT. It translates to CASSQTSGMADTQYF. The chain recombines TRBV4-1 with TRBJ2-3, with TRBD2 identical over 11 bases. In germline, CDR1 is MGHRA, CDR2 YSYEKL. Losses at the gene ends were 3 bases for V and 4 bases for J; bases not matched to a gene: 3. The length of the CDR3 is 15 residues.

This chain uses TRBV30 with TRBJ1-1; D is ambiguous. Trimming removed 2 bases from V and 7 bases from J, with 11 bases in between. The CDR3 spans 12 residues. Per germline, CDR1 GTSNPN and CDR2 SVGIG (reference sequence). CDR3 amino acids: CAWSLMGIEAFF. The CDR3 DNA follows: TGTGCCTGGAGTTTGATGGGCATTGAAGCTTTCTTT.

The rearrangement uses TRBV29-1 and TRBJ2-3, with D possibly matching TRBD1 (5 bases). The germline gives CDR1 SQVTM, CDR2 ANQGSEA. Trimming left V 7 bases short and J 4 bases short, with 12 bases between. CDR3 length: 12 amino acids. The CDR3 region is CSGGHTADTQYF. CDR3 nucleotides: TGCAGCGGAGGACATACCGCAGATACGCAGTATTTT.

This clone was seen a few times. The CDR3 sequence is CASSQDPGGIYEQYF. The CDR3 DNA reads TGCGCCAGCAGCCAAGACCCGGGGGGGATATACGAGCAGTACTTC. The chain uses TRBV4-1 and TRBJ2-7, with 8 positions matching TRBD2. V shed 0 bases and J 4 bases; nucleotides not matched to a gene: 5. The CDR3 loop spans 15 amino acids. Germline V lookup: CDR1 MGHRA, CDR2 YSYEKL.

This rearrangement joins TRBV29-1 to TRBJ2-7; 9 bases fit TRBD1. CDR3 length: 15 amino acids. Trimming removed 3 bases from V and 0 bases from J; junction bases left unmatched: 6. In germline, CDR1 is SQVTM, CDR2 ANQGSEA. CDR3 loop: CSVELGQGSSYEQYF. In nucleotides, the CDR3 is TGCAGCGTTGAGCTAGGACAGGGGAGCTCCTACGAGCAGTACTTC.

V gene TRBV7-2 combines with J gene TRBJ2-3, with 11 bases that match TRBD2. Germline lookup yields CDR1 SGHTA and CDR2 FQGNSA. The CDR3 consists of 15 residues. V gave up 8 bases and J gave up 4 bases; unmatched junction bases: 8. The CDR3 nucleotides read TGTGCCAGCTGCCCACTAGCGGGAGTTGCAGATACGCAGTATTTT. It encodes CASCPLAGVADTQYF.

The chain is built from TRBV2 and TRBJ2-7; TRBD2 might be the D (6 bases). Germline V gives CDR1 SNHLY, CDR2 FYNNEI. The germline V and J ends were trimmed by 6 bases and 2 bases, with 23 bases remaining between them. This CDR3 is 17 amino acids long. Here the CDR3 DNA reads TGTGCCAGCAGACTCGTAGATGGGCCTAGCGCTACCTACGAGCAGTACTTC. Its translation is CASRLVDGPSATYEQYF.